This T cell receptor (beta chain) was profiled in a study of blood T cell repertoires in COVID-19. Original methodology: Researchers report that nucleated cell counts were estimated from reference gene primer amplification. Measured with immunoSEQ multiplex PCR; TCRdb has only the in-frame clones, and not every one. V, J and clone size reflect that table, while D and trimming were determined from the DNA. Counted here are under 150,000 clones, over 75% occurring once; the ten biggest clones make up around 1.5%. The junction had 14 bases not matched to a gene; V was cut back by 9 bases and J by 4 bases. Germline loops: CDR1 MNHEY, CDR2 SVGAGI. This CDR3 is 15 amino acids long.

This receptor was taken from a man aged 50 to 60 with acute or convalescent COVID-19. Sequencing was performed on peripheral blood. The chain uses TRBV6-5 and TRBJ1-1; 7 bases align to TRBD1. Here the CDR3 reads CASHALRGFSTEAFF. In DNA, the CDR3 is TGTGCCAGTCACGCTCTCAGGGGGTTTAGCACTGAAGCTTTCTTT.